A selection of T cell receptor beta chains follows, all from one sample in a study of blood T cell repertoires in COVID-19. The table came from immunoSEQ multiplex PCR; TCRdb's copy has only in-frame clones and leaves some out. Of about 160,000 clones detected, about nine tenths appear once; the ten largest clones hold 4%. Sequencing input: peripheral blood. The origin of the receptors is a woman in her 70s with acute or convalescent COVID-19. Both conserved end residues are part of each CDR3. Fields, in order: J gene, V gene, clone size, CDR3 protein. Where a row states a size, it is once, few, many or the class of an expanded clone; other rows omit it.

j_call: TRBJ1-6
v_call: TRBV6-6
clone_size: .
cdr3_aa: CASSYPEVGTPLHF

j_call: TRBJ1-1
v_call: TRBV7-8
clone_size: .
cdr3_aa: CASSLLPGRQGAAEAFF

j_call: TRBJ1-3
v_call: TRBV19
clone_size: .
cdr3_aa: CASSRSTGSSGNTIYF

j_call: TRBJ1-2
v_call: TRBV27
clone_size: once
cdr3_aa: CASSSPTRGGGYTF

j_call: TRBJ2-1
v_call: TRBV12-3/TRBV12-4
clone_size: .
cdr3_aa: CASSITGYNEQFF

j_call: TRBJ2-7
v_call: TRBV4-3
clone_size: .
cdr3_aa: CASSPRGGGSYEQYF

j_call: TRBJ2-3
v_call: TRBV5-5
clone_size: .
cdr3_aa: CASSRLDNTQYF

j_call: TRBJ1-5
v_call: TRBV3-1/TRBV3-2
clone_size: .
cdr3_aa: CASSQDVSENQPQHF

j_call: TRBJ1-1
v_call: TRBV5-1
clone_size: .
cdr3_aa: CASSISQANTEAFF

j_call: TRBJ1-1
v_call: TRBV12-3/TRBV12-4
clone_size: .
cdr3_aa: CASSLTSTHEAFF

j_call: TRBJ2-3
v_call: TRBV27
clone_size: once
cdr3_aa: CASSFGFGGTTDTQYF

j_call: TRBJ2-3
v_call: TRBV5-1
clone_size: .
cdr3_aa: CASSFLAGTSTDTQYF

j_call: TRBJ1-4
v_call: TRBV7-9
clone_size: few
cdr3_aa: CASSLTGTNEKLFF

j_call: TRBJ2-7
v_call: TRBV28
clone_size: .
cdr3_aa: CATLRQGSYEQYF

j_call: TRBJ1-6
v_call: TRBV21-1
clone_size: few
cdr3_aa: CASSYRGPSFYNSPLHF

j_call: TRBJ1-4
v_call: TRBV6-6
clone_size: .
cdr3_aa: CASSYGGAGPYEKLFF

j_call: TRBJ1-5
v_call: TRBV27
clone_size: few
cdr3_aa: CASSPGAPYSNQPQHF

j_call: TRBJ2-6
v_call: TRBV7-2
clone_size: once
cdr3_aa: CASSLDRAGANVLTF

j_call: TRBJ2-2
v_call: TRBV10-3
clone_size: .
cdr3_aa: CAIRREGTGELFF

j_call: TRBJ1-2
v_call: TRBV18
clone_size: .
cdr3_aa: CASSPMAGGNYGYTF

j_call: TRBJ2-7
v_call: TRBV7-2
clone_size: .
cdr3_aa: CASSFGQGAFGSYEQYF

j_call: TRBJ2-2
v_call: TRBV27
clone_size: few
cdr3_aa: CASGQGDAPRWGELFF

j_call: TRBJ1-1
v_call: TRBV7-9
clone_size: few
cdr3_aa: CASSPHRGPIENTEAFF

j_call: TRBJ2-7
v_call: TRBV4-2
clone_size: .
cdr3_aa: CASSQVQSYEQYF

j_call: TRBJ1-6
v_call: TRBV18
clone_size: .
cdr3_aa: CASSPDSSSTLHF

j_call: TRBJ2-7
v_call: TRBV3-1/TRBV3-2
clone_size: .
cdr3_aa: CASSQDSGYEQYF